This TCR beta chain originates from a study of cytomegalovirus exposure and HLA in healthy donors. Findings and caveats of the study: In a later analysis, donors in an Asian-associated ancestry cluster reportedly had fewer N-insertions in productive TCRs than the cohort mean.

Concerning this clone: What it binds is not known.

PCR was performed using 60 Vbeta and 13 Jbeta primers. Some clones are missing from TCRdb's copy, which holds only in-frame ones; the method was immunoSEQ multiplex PCR. The table records about 160,000 clones, around 88% of them present only once. V dropped 2 bases and J dropped 6 bases, with 16 bases sitting between them. This CDR3 spans 16 amino acids. CDR1 and CDR2 from the germline V gene are MNHEY and SVGAGI. The clonotype comes from a woman in her twenties or thirties in good health and CMV-seronegative. Sequenced: PBMCs. The V gene is TRBV6-5, the J gene TRBJ2-2, with TRBD2 as a possible D gene (5 bases). CDR3 nucleotide sequence: TGTGCCAGCAGTTACCGCATTTTAGGAGGCCCCGGGGAGCTGTTTTTT. Translated, it gives CASSYRILGGPGELFF.